This entry lists 21 T cell receptor beta chains sequenced from one sample in a study of vaccination effects on CD4 cells after COVID-19. Having been cultured for less than 13 days, the cells underwent CD4+ T cell isolation. The person's infection with SARS-CoV-2, confirmed by PCR, took place between March and December 2020. Participants completed two doses of the BNT162b2 or mRNA-1273 vaccine. The antigens for these receptors are not known. Only in-frame clones appear in the TCRdb table, and some are missing; sequencing was by immunoSEQ multiplex PCR. The sample lists nearly 50,000 clones; about 74% were seen once. The specimen comprised CD4+ T cells from PBMCs cultured without peptide, sampled after COVID-19 vaccination. The receptors here all came from a human donor who had a prior SARS-CoV-2 infection.

The CDR3 coding sequence is TGTGCCAGCAGCTTACTTGGATCACCAAACAATGAGCAGTTCTTC. This encodes CASSLLGSPNNEQFF. This chain connects TRBV7-9 to TRBJ2-1; D is uncertain. Germline V gives CDR1 SEHNR, CDR2 FQNEAQ (reference sequence). The CDR3 extends over 15 amino acids. Between the trimmed V and J ends, which lost 2 bases and 5 bases, there was a span of 13 bases.

This clone was counted a few times. V gene TRBV18 combines with J gene TRBJ2-1, with 8 bases matching TRBD1. The trim removed 5 bases at V and 4 bases at J, leaving 1 base unmatched. CDR1 is KGHSH and CDR2 is LQKENI in the germline V gene. This CDR3 contains 13 residues. CDR3 nucleotides: TGTGCCAGCTCAGACAGGGGATACAATGAGCAGTTCTTC. It is translated as CASSDRGYNEQFF.

The chain combines TRBV5-5 with TRBJ2-1; 12 nucleotides line up with TRBD2. The J segment lost 3 bases and the V segment lost 4 bases, leaving 8 bases of the junction unmatched. CDR1 and CDR2 (germline): SGHKS, YYEKEE (reference sequence). The CDR3 is 17 amino acids. The CDR3 DNA reads as TGTGCCAGCAGCCCGACCTTACTAGCGGGGGGCTACAATGAGCAGTTCTTC. It codes for CASSPTLLAGGYNEQFF.

The chain is built from TRBV6-1 and TRBJ2-7; TRBD2 might be the D (6 bases). The CDR3 extends over 15 amino acids. Trimming shortened V by 2 bases and J by 0 bases, and 11 bases separated the two germline ends. CDR1 is MNHNS and CDR2 is SASEGT in the germline V gene. CDR3 sequence (DNA): TGTGCCAGCAGTGAACCGGGAGCAAGCTCCTACGAGCAGTACTTC. Amino acids: CASSEPGASSYEQYF.

This sequence joins TRBV5-4 and TRBJ2-1, with TRBD2 identical over 14 bases. The CDR3 runs to 17 residues. Germline V CDR1 and CDR2: SGHNT, YYREEE (reference sequence). V was clipped by 2 bases and J by 2 bases; unmatched bases: 3. Here the CDR3 reads CASSFGLAGGTYNEQFF. CDR3 coding DNA: TGTGCCAGCAGCTTCGGACTAGCGGGAGGTACCTACAATGAGCAGTTCTTC.

V gene TRBV5-8 combines with J gene TRBJ2-5; 9 bases are a match to TRBD1. Germline lookup yields CDR1 SGHTS and CDR2 YDEGEE. The CDR3 loop spans 14 amino acids. J gave up 4 bases and V 4 bases, and 5 bases lay outside the gene matches. The CDR3 reads CASSRTGEVETQYF. CDR3 DNA sequence: TGTGCCAGCAGCCGGACAGGGGAGGTAGAGACCCAGTACTTC.

The gene calls are TRBV23-1 and TRBJ1-1; 8 bases are a match to TRBD1. TRBV23-1 is filed as an ORF, its function uncertain. The CDR3 runs to 18 residues. J gave up 0 bases and V 2 bases, and 11 bases lay outside the gene matches. Written as DNA, the CDR3 is TGCGCCAGCAGTCAAAATCTTGGACAGGGAAGGATGAACACTGAAGCTTTCTTT. Protein sequence: CASSQNLGQGRMNTEAFF.

This clone showed up just once. The V and J genes are TRBV6-5 and TRBJ1-4, with D unclear. Trimming pared 2 bases from V and 4 bases from J, leaving 11 bases between. CDR1 and CDR2 (germline): MNHEY, SVGAGI. The CDR3 has 15 amino acids. The CDR3 is CASSYGPESNEKLFF. The CDR3 nucleotides are TGTGCCAGCAGTTACGGACCTGAGAGTAATGAAAAACTGTTTTTT.

This chain joins TRBV5-1 and TRBJ2-3; TRBD2 matches 16 bases. The trim removed 2 bases at V and 6 bases at J, leaving 6 bases unmatched. This CDR3 region has 17 residues. Germline lookup yields CDR1 SGHRS and CDR2 YFSETQ. The DNA for the CDR3 is TGCGCCAGCAGCTTCCAGGGGACTAGCGGGAGGGCCGATACGCAGTATTTT. Translating gives CASSFQGTSGRADTQYF.

The genes are TRBV7-8 and TRBJ2-7; D is perhaps TRBD1 or TRBD2 (5 bases each). V gave up 4 bases and J gave up 3 bases, with 13 bases separating them. The CDR3 has 14 residues. In germline, CDR1 is SGHVS, CDR2 FQNEAQ. The CDR3 sequence is CASSSGTHHYEQYF. The CDR3 bases are TGTGCCAGCAGCTCCGGGACCCATCACTACGAGCAGTACTTC.

This clone came up once. V usage is TRBV11-2 and J usage is TRBJ2-5; the D gene is possibly TRBD2 (8 bases). This CDR3 has 15 residues. Trimming took 7 bases from V and 5 from J, leaving 20 bases between them. The V gene's germline CDR1 is SGHAT and CDR2 FQNNGV. In DNA form, the CDR3 reads TGTGCCAGCAATCCAGGGGGACTAGGATCTGAGACCCAGTACTTC. Protein sequence: CASNPGGLGSETQYF.

This chain joins TRBV6-4 and TRBJ1-1, with TRBD1 matching over 8 bases. Germline V gene data show CDR1 as MRHNA and CDR2 as SNTAGT. V shed 6 bases, J shed 2 bases, and the junction held 5 bases outside the gene matches. The CDR3 spans 14 residues. CDR3 loop: CASRSDRANTEAFF. CDR3 nucleotides: TGTGCCAGCAGATCGGACAGGGCCAACACTGAAGCTTTCTTT.

The DNA of the CDR3 is TGTGCCAGCAGCCAAGGCAACGGGCGGAGCACAGATACGCAGTATTTT. Protein product: CASSQGNGRSTDTQYF. The rearrangement joins TRBV3-1 (or the pseudogene TRBV3-2) to TRBJ2-3; D is ambiguous. Trimming shortened V by 1 base and J by 0 bases, and 11 bases separated the two germline ends. Looked up from germline, CDR1 is LGHDT and CDR2 is YNNKEL (reference sequence). There are 16 residues in the CDR3.

This clone appeared a few times. The J gene is TRBJ2-1, the V gene TRBV20-1; 10 bases align to TRBD2. After removal of 3 bases from V and 0 bases from J, the junction contained 8 bases not matched to a gene. This CDR3 region has 17 residues. Germline CDR1 reads DFQATT; CDR2 reads SNEGSKA (reference sequence). The CDR3 here is CSASASGGISSYNEQFF. The DNA of the CDR3 is TGCAGTGCTAGTGCTAGCGGGGGCATTAGCTCCTACAATGAGCAGTTCTTC.

The gene calls are TRBV6-1 and TRBJ2-7; tentatively, D is TRBD1 (5 bases). The germline CDR1 and CDR2 sequences are MNHNS and SASEGT. The CDR3 has 16 amino acids. Trimming pared 1 base from V and 3 bases from J, leaving 16 bases between. For the CDR3, the DNA is TGTGCCAGCAGTGAAGAGCTAGGGGTGTTCAGCTACGAGCAGTACTTC. It yields the protein CASSEELGVFSYEQYF.

The J gene is TRBJ2-7, the V gene TRBV11-2, with D unresolved. The CDR3 loop spans 12 amino acids. Germline CDR1 and CDR2: SGHAT and FQNNGV. V was cut by 5 bases and J by 6 bases, with 11 bases left in between. CDR3 bases: TGTGCCAGCAGCCATCAAAAGGGCGAGCAGTACTTC. This encodes CASSHQKGEQYF.

V is TRBV6-1 and J is TRBJ1-6; 7 nucleotides line up with TRBD1. V was pared by 3 bases and J by 4 bases, with 9 bases of the junction left unmatched. The CDR3 totals 17 residues. CDR1 and CDR2 (germline): MNHNS, SASEGT. CDR3 sequence: CASSDQSGGRYNSPLHF. The CDR3 DNA reads TGTGCCAGCAGTGACCAGTCAGGGGGAAGATATAATTCACCCCTCCACTTT.

The chain joins TRBV5-6 to TRBJ1-2; 7 nucleotides agree with TRBD1. Germline loops: CDR1 SGHDT, CDR2 YYEEEE. CDR3 length: 15 amino acids. With V trimmed by 4 bases and J by 3 bases, 9 bases remained unmatched. This CDR3 reads CASSDNYRGYYGYTF. In DNA, the CDR3 is TGTGCCAGCAGCGACAATTACAGGGGATACTATGGCTACACCTTC.

The rearrangement joins TRBV3-1 (or the pseudogene TRBV3-2) to TRBJ2-7, with D tentatively TRBD1 (5 bases). The V end was cut by 2 bases, the J end by 7 bases, with 9 bases between. The CDR3 spans 12 residues. Germline V gene data show CDR1 as LGHDT and CDR2 as YNNKEL (reference sequence). The DNA of the CDR3 is TGTGCCAGCAGCCAACCAGGGTGGGAGCAGTACTTC. It codes for CASSQPGWEQYF.

This rearrangement joins TRBV4-2 to TRBJ1-1; D uncertain. Trimming removed 4 bases at V and 0 bases at J, with 9 bases between. The CDR3 consists of 14 residues. The germline gives CDR1 LGHNA, CDR2 YNFKEQ. The CDR3: CASSLRVMNTEAFF. The CDR3 coding sequence is TGTGCCAGCAGCCTACGGGTCATGAACACTGAAGCTTTCTTT.

This clone came up once. This rearrangement joins TRBV29-1 to TRBJ1-2; 9 nucleotides align to TRBD1. With V trimmed by 4 bases and J by 0 bases, 3 bases remained unmatched. This CDR3 has 14 amino acids. Germline CDR1 reads SQVTM; CDR2 reads ANQGSEA. CDR3 loop: CSVGRQGANYGYTF. Written as DNA, the CDR3 is TGCAGCGTTGGCCGACAGGGGGCTAACTATGGCTACACCTTC.